Listed below are T cell receptor beta chains from one sample, sequenced in a study of T-cell memory formation after mild COVID-19. TCRdb reprocessed the 5' RACE reads with MiXCR, giving one entry per CDR3 protein. The table lists around 210,000 distinct CDR3 sequences, around 9.5% of them singletons, with 3% to 4.5% in the top ten. Sequences were obtained from PBMCs or a T cell subset sorted from them (not recorded which). The receptor source for this set is a man aged 18-30 years who had mild COVID-19 (a few samples of this study predate the infection). Cell type and time point are not known. CDR3s include the opening cysteine and the closing phenylalanine or tryptophan. A D gene is named only where the DNA matches it firmly. Rows give clone size only sometimes, using once, few, many, or a class for an expanded clone.

j_call clone_size v_call d_call cdr3_nt cdr3_aa
TRBJ2-2 many TRBV2 - TGTGCCAGCAGGGCGTGGGCCAGCGGGACCGGGGAGCTGTTTTTT CASRAWASGTGELFF
TRBJ1-4 few TRBV7-9 - TGTGCCAGCAGCTTAGCAGGGAATGAAAAACTGTTTTTT CASSLAGNEKLFF
TRBJ2-1 - TRBV6-5 - TGTGCCAGCAAACGACTAGTATTCCATGAGCAGTTCTTC CASKRLVFHEQFF
TRBJ1-1 few TRBV12-5 TRBD1 TGTGCTAGTGGTCCTGGGGACAGGGGAGCTTTCTTT CASGPGDRGAFF
TRBJ1-1 many TRBV3-1 - TGTGCCAGCAGCCCCCAAGTGCTAGCAACTGAAGCTTTCTTT CASSPQVLATEAFF
TRBJ2-7 - TRBV7-2 - TGTGCCAGCAGCTTAGCGATCGACCCAAGGGGATCCTACGAGCAGTACTTC CASSLAIDPRGSYEQYF
TRBJ2-1 few TRBV7-9 - TGTGCCAGCAGCGCCATGGGGGGACATGAGCAGTTCTTC CASSAMGGHEQFF
TRBJ2-2 many TRBV20-1 - TGCAGTGCTAGTCCGGGACAGAACACCGGGGAGCTGTTTTTT CSASPGQNTGELFF
TRBJ2-6 few TRBV14 TRBD1 TGTGCCAGCAGCCGTGGATGGGACAGGGGGAAATCAGGGGCCAACGTCCTGACTTTC CASSRGWDRGKSGANVLTF
TRBJ2-3 - TRBV12-3/TRBV12-4 - TGTGCCAGCAGTTTGGAGGGGGCCCGGACAGATACGCAGTATTTT CASSLEGARTDTQYF
TRBJ2-3 many TRBV5-1 TRBD2 TGCGCCAGCAGCTTGGGGCCTCGTAGCGGGGGAACAGATACGCAGTATTTT CASSLGPRSGGTDTQYF